This T cell receptor (beta chain) is drawn from a study of regulatory T cells in long-lasting Graves disease. Whole-study context: Antithyroid drug intake by newly diagnosed Graves' patients had lasted under 3 months.

This clonotype was picked up a small number of times. Its specificity is unknown. Stated time point: newly diagnosed GD, antithyroid drugs for less than 3 months. From PBMCs, RNA was extracted and then used to make the TCR library. Assembly of TCR beta libraries relied on iRepertoire HTBI primers together with Arm-PCR of CDR3 regions. TCRdb passed the multiplex PCR reads through MiXCR, listing each CDR3 protein once. The data contain over 400,000 distinct CDR3 sequences, roughly 15% of them singletons. Study conclusions and caveats: Whereas new patients shared roughly 910 public clonotypes, persistent patients shared more, at approximately 2,700.

The CDR3 loop spans 16 amino acids. Trimming removed 5 bases from V and 2 bases from J; junction bases left unmatched: 6. Germline V lookup: CDR1 LNHDA, CDR2 SQIVND (reference sequence). This same sample was also part of a study on T cells in Graves' hyperthyroidism and ophthalmopathy. That source reports: First-round RT-PCR of the TCR CDR3 relied on the HTBI primer set. A model using 13 V-J features told ophthalmopathy apart from stable hyperthyroidism.

This specimen consisted of peripheral blood mononuclear cells (PBMCs), obtained at new diagnosis, from a patient treated with antithyroid drugs. The TCR was taken from a woman in her fifties or sixties with Graves disease. This chain links TRBV19 with TRBJ2-3; 11 bases match TRBD2. CDR3 loop: CASSRGLAEDTDTQYF. The CDR3 bases are TGTGCCAGTAGTCGGGGACTAGCGGAAGACACAGATACGCAGTATTTT.